Listed below are T cell receptor beta chains from one sample, sequenced in a study of blood T cell repertoires in COVID-19. Generated by immunoSEQ multiplex PCR, the TCRdb table keeps only in-frame clones and is missing some. Among roughly 340,000 clones listed, about nine tenths were seen once. Material for sequencing was peripheral blood. The receptors were gathered from a woman in her 50s with COVID-19, enrolled during active disease. Each CDR3 is given with its conserved first and last residue. A D gene is named only where the DNA matches it firmly. Some rows have no size entry. The others give once, few or many, or a class for an expanded clone.

D	V	J	size	CDR3	DNA
.	TRBV6-2/TRBV6-3	TRBJ2-7	few	CASSWQGSYEQYF	TGTGCCAGCAGTTGGCAGGGCTCCTACGAGCAGTACTTC
.	TRBV12-5	TRBJ1-3	once	CASGLTDLSGNTIYF	TGTGCTAGTGGTTTGACAGACCTCTCGGGAAACACCATATATTTT
TRBD1	TRBV5-6	TRBJ1-6	.	CASSTTPTGYGSPLHF	TGTGCCAGCAGCACTACTCCGACAGGGTACGGTTCACCCCTCCACTTT
.	TRBV5-6	TRBJ1-2	once	CASSLDVAVYGYTF	TGTGCCAGCAGCTTGGACGTTGCAGTCTATGGCTACACCTTC
.	TRBV6-5	TRBJ2-7	.	CASSGTISSYEQYF	TGTGCCAGCAGCGGGACAATCAGCTCCTACGAGCAGTACTTC
TRBD2	TRBV10-1	TRBJ2-5	.	CASSSGKVGEAQYF	TGCGCCAGCAGTAGCGGGAAAGTGGGAGAGGCCCAGTACTTC
TRBD2	TRBV6-2/TRBV6-3	TRBJ2-7	.	CASSLLAGGSYEQYF	TGTGCCAGCAGTTTACTAGCGGGAGGTTCCTACGAGCAGTACTTC
.	TRBV7-6	TRBJ1-5	.	CASSQGGYNQPQHF	TGTGCCAGCAGTCAAGGGGGTTACAATCAGCCCCAGCATTTT
TRBD1	TRBV5-5	TRBJ2-7	.	CASSPDRARTPQDEQYF	TGTGCCAGCAGCCCAGACAGGGCTAGGACCCCACAGGACGAGCAGTACTTC
TRBD2	TRBV27	TRBJ2-7	.	CASSPREAGLYEQYF	TGTGCCAGCAGTCCGCGGGAGGCGGGTTTGTACGAGCAGTACTTC
.	TRBV11-3	TRBJ1-3	once	CASSLDRPRGGLSGNTIYF	TGTGCCAGCAGCTTAGATCGACCTCGGGGGGGCCTCTCTGGAAACACCATATATTTT
TRBD1	TRBV13	TRBJ1-5	.	CASSPSRGSNQPQHF	TGTGCCAGCAGCCCGTCCAGGGGGAGCAATCAGCCCCAGCATTTT
TRBD1	TRBV5-4	TRBJ1-1	.	CASIRDRGGTEAFF	TGTGCCAGCATTAGGGACAGGGGGGGTACTGAAGCTTTCTTT
TRBD2	TRBV7-2	TRBJ2-1	once	CASSLGSGSSYNEQFF	TGTGCCAGCAGCTTAGGGAGCGGGAGCTCCTACAATGAGCAGTTCTTC